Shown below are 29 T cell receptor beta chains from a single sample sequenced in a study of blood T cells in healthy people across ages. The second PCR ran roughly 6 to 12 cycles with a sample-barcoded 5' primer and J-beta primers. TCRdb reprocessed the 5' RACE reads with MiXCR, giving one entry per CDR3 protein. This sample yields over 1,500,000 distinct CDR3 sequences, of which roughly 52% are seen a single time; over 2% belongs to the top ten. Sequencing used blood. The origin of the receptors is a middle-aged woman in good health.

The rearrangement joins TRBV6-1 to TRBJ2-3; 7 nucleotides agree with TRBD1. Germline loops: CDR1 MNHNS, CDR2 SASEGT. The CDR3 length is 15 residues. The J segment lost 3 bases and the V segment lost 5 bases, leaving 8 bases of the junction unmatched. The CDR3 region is CASSKLTGTTDTQYF. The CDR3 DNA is TGTGCCAGCAGTAAGCTGACAGGGACAACAGATACGCAGTATTTT.

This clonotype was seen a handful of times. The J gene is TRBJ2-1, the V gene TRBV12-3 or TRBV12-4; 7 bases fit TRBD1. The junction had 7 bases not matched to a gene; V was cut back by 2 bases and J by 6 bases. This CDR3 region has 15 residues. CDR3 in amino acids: CASSLLTGAGNEQFF. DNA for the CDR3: TGTGCCAGCAGTTTACTTACAGGGGCGGGCAATGAGCAGTTCTTC.

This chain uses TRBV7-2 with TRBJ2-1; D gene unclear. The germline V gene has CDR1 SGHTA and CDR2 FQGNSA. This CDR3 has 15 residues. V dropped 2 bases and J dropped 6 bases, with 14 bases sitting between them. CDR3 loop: CASSLIWGPPNEQFF. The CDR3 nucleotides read TGTGCCAGCAGCTTAATCTGGGGTCCGCCCAATGAGCAGTTCTTC.

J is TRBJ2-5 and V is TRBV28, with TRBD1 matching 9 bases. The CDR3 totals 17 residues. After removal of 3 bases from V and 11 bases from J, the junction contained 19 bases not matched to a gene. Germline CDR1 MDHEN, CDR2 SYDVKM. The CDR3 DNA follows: TGTGCCAGCAGTTTTTCCCGGGGGGACAGGGCACCCAATGAGCAGTACTTC. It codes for CASSFSRGDRAPNEQYF.

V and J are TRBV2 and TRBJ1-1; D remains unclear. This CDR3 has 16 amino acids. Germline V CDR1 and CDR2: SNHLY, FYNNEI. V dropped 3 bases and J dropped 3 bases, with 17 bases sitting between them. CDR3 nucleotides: TGTGCCAGCAGTGATAGACCATCTTTATTGGACACTGAAGCTTTCTTT. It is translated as CASSDRPSLLDTEAFF.

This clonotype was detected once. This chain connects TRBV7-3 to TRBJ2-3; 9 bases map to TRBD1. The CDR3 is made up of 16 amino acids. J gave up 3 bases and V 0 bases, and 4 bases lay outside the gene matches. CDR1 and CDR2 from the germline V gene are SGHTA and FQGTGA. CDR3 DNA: TGTGCCAGCAGCTTAACCGGGACAGGGATGACAGATACGCAGTATTTT. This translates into CASSLTGTGMTDTQYF.

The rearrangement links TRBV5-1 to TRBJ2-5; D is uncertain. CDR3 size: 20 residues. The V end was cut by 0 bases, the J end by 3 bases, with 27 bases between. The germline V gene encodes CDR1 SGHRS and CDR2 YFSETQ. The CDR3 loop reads CASSLVRSVPTPGTKETQYF. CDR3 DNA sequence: TGCGCCAGCAGCTTGGTACGTTCGGTCCCCACCCCTGGCACCAAAGAGACCCAGTACTTC.

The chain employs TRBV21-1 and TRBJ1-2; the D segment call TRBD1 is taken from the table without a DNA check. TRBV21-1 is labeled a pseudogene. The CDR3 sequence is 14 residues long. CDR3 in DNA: TGTGCCAGCAGCCTAGGAGCAGGGGACGAAGGCTACACCTTC. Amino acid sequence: CASSLGAGDEGYTF.

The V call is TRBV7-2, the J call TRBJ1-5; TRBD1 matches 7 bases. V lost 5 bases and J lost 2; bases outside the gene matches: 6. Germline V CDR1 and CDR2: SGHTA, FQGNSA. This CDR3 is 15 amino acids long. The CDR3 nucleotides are TGTGCCAGCAGCCGAGACAGGGTTGGCAATCAGCCCCAGCATTTT. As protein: CASSRDRVGNQPQHF.

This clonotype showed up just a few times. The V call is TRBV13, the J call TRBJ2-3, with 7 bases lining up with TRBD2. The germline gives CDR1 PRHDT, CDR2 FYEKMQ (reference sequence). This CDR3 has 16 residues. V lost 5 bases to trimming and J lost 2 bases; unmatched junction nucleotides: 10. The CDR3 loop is CASSPPTGGDTDTQYF. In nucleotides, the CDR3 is TGTGCCAGCAGCCCTCCCACGGGGGGAGACACAGATACGCAGTATTTT.

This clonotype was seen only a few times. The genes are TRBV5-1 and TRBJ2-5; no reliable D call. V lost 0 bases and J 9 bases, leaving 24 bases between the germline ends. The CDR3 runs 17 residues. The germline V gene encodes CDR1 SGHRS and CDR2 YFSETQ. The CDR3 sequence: CASSLAVPNRRRSAQYF. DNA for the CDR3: TGCGCCAGCAGCTTGGCCGTTCCGAACAGACGGAGATCGGCCCAGTACTTC. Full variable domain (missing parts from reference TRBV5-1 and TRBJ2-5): KAGVTQTPRYLIKTRGQQVTLSCSPISGHRSVSWYQQTPGQGLQFLFEYFSETQRNKGNFPGRFSGRQFSNSRSEMNVSTLELGDSALYLCASSLAVPNRRRSAQYFGPGTRLLVL.

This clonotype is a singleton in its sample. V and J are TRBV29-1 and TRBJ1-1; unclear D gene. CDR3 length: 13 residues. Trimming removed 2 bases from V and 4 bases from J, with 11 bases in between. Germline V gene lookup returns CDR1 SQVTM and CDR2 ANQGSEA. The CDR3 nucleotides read TGCAGCGTTGAAAATAGGGCAGGCACTGAAGCTTTCTTT. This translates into CSVENRAGTEAFF.

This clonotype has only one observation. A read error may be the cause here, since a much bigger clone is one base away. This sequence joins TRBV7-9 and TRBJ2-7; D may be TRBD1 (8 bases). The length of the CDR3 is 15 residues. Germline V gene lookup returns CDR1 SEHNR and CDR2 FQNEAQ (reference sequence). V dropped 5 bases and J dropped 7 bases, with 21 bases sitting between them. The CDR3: CASSPPDREGNEQYF. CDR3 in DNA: TGTGCCAGCAGCCCGCCGGACAGGGAGGGTAATGAGCAGTACTTC. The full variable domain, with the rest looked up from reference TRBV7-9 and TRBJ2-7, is DTGVSQNPRHKITKRGQNVTFRCDPISEHNRLYWYRQTLGQGPEFLTYFQNEAQLEKSRLLSDRFSAERPKGSFSTLEIQRTEQGDSAMYLCASSPPDREGNEQYFGPGTRLTVT.

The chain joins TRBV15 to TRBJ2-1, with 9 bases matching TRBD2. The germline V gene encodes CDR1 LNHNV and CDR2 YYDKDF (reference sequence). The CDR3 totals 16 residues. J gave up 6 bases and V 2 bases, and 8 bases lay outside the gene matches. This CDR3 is CATSRLPQRGVNEQFF. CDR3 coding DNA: TGTGCCACCAGCAGATTACCACAGCGGGGGGTCAATGAGCAGTTCTTC.

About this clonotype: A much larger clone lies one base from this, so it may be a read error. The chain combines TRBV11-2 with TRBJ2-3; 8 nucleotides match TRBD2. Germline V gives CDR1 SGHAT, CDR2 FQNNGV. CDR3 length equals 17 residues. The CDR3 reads CTSSLNSGSGGQDTQYF. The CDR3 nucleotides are TGTACCAGCAGCTTAAACTCGGGTTCGGGGGGGCAAGATACGCAGTATTTT.

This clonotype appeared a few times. As DNA, the CDR3 is TGCAGTGCCCGGACTGCGGGGGGCACAGATACGCAGTATTTT. Residues: CSARTAGGTDTQYF. The V and J genes are TRBV20-1 and TRBJ2-3, with 7 bases lining up with TRBD2. Germline V lookup: CDR1 DFQATT, CDR2 SNEGSKA (reference sequence). The CDR3 length is 14 residues. Trimming removed 6 bases from V and 1 base from J; junction bases left unmatched: 7.

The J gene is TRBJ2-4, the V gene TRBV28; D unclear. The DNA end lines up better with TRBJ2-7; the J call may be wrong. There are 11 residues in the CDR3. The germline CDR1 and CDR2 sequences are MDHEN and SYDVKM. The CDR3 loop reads CASSSFSEQYF. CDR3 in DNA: TGTGCCAGCAGTTCCTTCTCCGAGCAGTACTTC.

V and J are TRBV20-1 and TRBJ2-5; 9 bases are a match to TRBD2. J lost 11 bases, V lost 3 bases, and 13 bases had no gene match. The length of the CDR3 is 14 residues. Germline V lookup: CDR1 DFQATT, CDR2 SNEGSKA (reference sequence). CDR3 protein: CSASRAGGRNEQYF. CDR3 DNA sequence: TGCAGTGCTAGTAGGGCGGGGGGGCGGAATGAGCAGTACTTC.

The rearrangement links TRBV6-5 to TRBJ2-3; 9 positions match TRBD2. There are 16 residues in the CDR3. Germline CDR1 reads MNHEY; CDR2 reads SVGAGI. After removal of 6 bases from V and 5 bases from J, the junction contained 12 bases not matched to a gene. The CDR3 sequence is CASRSRGRGGIDTQYF. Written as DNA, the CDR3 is TGTGCCAGCAGATCTCGGGGGCGGGGGGGCATAGATACGCAGTATTTT.

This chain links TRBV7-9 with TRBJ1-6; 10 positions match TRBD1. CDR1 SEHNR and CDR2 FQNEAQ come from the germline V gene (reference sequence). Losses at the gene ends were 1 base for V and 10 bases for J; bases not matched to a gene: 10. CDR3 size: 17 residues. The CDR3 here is CASSLVAGTGVGSPLHF. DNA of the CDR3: TGTGCCAGCAGCTTAGTTGCCGGGACAGGGGTTGGATCACCCCTCCACTTT.

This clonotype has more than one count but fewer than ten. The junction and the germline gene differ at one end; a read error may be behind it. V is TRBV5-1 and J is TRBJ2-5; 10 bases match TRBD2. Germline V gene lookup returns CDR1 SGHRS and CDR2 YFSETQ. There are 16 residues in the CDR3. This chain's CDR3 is CASSPGLAGAQETQYF. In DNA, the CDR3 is TGTGCCAGCAGTCCGGGGCTAGCGGGGGCCCAAGAGACCCAGTACTTC. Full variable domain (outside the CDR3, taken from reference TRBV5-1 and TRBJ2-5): KAGVTQTPRYLIKTRGQQVTLSCSPISGHRSVSWYQQTPGQGLQFLFEYFSETQRNKGNFPGRFSGRQFSNSRSEMNVSTLELGDSALYLCASSPGLAGAQETQYFGPGTRLLVL.

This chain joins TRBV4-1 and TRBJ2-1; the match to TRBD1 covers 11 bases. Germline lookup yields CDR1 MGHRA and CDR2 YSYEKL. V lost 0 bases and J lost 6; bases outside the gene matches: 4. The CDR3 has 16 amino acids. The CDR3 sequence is CASSQDLGTGGNEQFF. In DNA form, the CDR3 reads TGCGCCAGCAGCCAAGATCTGGGGACAGGGGGCAATGAGCAGTTCTTC.

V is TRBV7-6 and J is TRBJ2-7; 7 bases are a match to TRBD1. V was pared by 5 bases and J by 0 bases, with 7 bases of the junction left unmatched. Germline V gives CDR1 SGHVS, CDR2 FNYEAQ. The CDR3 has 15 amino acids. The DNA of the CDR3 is TGTGCCAGCAGCCCCGGACAGGATTTCTCCTACGAGCAGTACTTC. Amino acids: CASSPGQDFSYEQYF.

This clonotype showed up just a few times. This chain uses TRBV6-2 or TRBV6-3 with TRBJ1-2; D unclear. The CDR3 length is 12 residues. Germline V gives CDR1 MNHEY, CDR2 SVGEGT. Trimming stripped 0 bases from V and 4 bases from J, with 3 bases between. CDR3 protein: CASSYSSYGYTF. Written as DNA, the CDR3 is TGTGCCAGCAGTTACTCGTCCTATGGCTACACCTTC.

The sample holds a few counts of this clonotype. CDR3 sequence: CASSVLPGNIQYF. For the CDR3, the DNA is TGTGCCAGCAGCGTCCTACCAGGGAACATTCAGTACTTC. The chain carries TRBV7-2 and TRBJ2-7; maybe TRBD1 (5 bases). The DNA end lines up better with TRBJ2-4; the J call may be wrong. CDR1 and CDR2 from the germline V gene are SGHTA and FQGNSA. This CDR3 comprises 13 residues.

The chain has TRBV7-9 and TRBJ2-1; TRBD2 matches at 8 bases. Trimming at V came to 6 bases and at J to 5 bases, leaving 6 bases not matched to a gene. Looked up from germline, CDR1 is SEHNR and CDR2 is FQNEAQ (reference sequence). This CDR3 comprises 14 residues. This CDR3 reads CASSVSGGNNEQFF. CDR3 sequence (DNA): TGTGCCAGCAGTGTAAGCGGGGGAAACAATGAGCAGTTCTTC.

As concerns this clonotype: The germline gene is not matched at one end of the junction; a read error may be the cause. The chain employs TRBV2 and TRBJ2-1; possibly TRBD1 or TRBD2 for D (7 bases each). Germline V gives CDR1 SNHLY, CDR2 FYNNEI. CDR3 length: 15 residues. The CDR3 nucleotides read TGTGCCAGCCCCAGGGGGACTAAAGTAGGCAATGGGCAGTTCTTC. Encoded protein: CASPRGTKVGNGQFF. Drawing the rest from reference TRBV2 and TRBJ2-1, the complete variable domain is EPEVTQTPSHQVTQMGQEVILRCVPISNHLYFYWYRQILGQKVEFLVSFYNNEISEKSEIFDDQFSVERPDGSNFTLKIRSTKLEDSAMYFCASPRGTKVGNGQFFGPGTRLTVL.

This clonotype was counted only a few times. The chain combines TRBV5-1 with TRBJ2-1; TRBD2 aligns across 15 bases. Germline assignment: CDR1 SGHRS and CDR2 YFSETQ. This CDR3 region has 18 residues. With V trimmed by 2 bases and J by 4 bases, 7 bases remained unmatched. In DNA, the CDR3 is TGCGCCAGCAGCTTTTGGACTAGCGGGGGGGTCACGTACAATGAGCAGTTCTTC. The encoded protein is CASSFWTSGGVTYNEQFF.

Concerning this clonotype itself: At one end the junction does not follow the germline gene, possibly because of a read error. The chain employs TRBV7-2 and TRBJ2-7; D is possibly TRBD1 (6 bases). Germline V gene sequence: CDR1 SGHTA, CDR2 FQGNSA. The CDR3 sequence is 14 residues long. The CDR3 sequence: CASGFEGVPYEQYF. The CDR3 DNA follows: TGTGCCAGCGGCTTCGAGGGGGTCCCCTACGAGCAGTACTTC. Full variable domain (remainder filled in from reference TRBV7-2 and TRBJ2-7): GAGVSQSPSNKVTEKGKDVELRCDPISGHTALYWYRQSLGQGLEFLIYFQGNSAPDKSGLPSDRFSAERTGGSVSTLTIQRTQQEDSAVYLCASGFEGVPYEQYFGPGTRLTVT.